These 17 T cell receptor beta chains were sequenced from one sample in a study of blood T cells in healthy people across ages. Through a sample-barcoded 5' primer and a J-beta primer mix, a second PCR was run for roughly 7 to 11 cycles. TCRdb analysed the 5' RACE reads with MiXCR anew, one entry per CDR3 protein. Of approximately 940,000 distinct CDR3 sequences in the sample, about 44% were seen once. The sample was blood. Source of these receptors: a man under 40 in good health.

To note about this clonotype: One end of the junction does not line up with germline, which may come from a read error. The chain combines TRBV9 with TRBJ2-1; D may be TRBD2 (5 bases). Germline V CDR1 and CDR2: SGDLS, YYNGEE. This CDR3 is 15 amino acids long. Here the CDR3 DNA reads TGTGCCAGCAGCGAGGCAGAAGGATCACAATGGGAGCTGTTCTTC. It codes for CASSEAEGSQWELFF.

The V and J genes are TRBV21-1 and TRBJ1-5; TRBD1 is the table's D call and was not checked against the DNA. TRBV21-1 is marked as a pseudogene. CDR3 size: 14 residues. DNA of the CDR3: TGTGCCAGCAGCTCCCGACAGACTAATCAGCCCCAGCATTTT. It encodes CASSSRQTNQPQHF.

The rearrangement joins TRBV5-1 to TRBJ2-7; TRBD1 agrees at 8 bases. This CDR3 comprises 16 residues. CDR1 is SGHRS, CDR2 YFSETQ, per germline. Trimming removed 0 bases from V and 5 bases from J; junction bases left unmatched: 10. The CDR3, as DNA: TGCGCCAGCAGCTTGGCGTTTGAGCAGGGGGCCCACGAGCAGTACTTC. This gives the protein CASSLAFEQGAHEQYF.

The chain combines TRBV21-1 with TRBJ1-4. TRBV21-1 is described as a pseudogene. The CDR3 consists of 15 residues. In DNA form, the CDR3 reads TGTGCCAGCAGCCCCTACCACGGTTATAATGAAAAACTGTTTTTT. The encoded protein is CASSPYHGYNEKLFF.

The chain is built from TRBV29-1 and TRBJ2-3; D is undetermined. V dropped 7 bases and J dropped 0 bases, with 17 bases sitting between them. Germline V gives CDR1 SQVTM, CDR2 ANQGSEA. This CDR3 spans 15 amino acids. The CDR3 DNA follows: TGCAGCGCTGAGCCCCTACTTACTAGCACAGATACGCAGTATTTT. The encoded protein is CSAEPLLTSTDTQYF.

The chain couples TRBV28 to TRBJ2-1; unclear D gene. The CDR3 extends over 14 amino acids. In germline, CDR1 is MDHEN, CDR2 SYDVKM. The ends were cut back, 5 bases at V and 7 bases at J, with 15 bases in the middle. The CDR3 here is CASSPIEGWNEQFF. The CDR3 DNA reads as TGTGCCAGCAGTCCCATCGAAGGGTGGAATGAGCAGTTCTTC.

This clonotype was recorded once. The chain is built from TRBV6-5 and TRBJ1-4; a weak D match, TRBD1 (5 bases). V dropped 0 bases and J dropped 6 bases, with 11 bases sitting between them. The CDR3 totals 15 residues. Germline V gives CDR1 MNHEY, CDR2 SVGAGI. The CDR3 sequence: CASSYSNQGYEKLFF. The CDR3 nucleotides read TGTGCCAGCAGTTACTCGAACCAGGGCTATGAAAAACTGTTTTTT.

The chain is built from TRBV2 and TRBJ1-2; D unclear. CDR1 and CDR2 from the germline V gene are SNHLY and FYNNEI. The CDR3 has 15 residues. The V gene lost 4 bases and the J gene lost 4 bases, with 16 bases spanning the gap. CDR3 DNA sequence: TGTGCCAGCAGTGGTTTAAGTAACAGCATCTATGGCTACACCTTC. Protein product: CASSGLSNSIYGYTF.

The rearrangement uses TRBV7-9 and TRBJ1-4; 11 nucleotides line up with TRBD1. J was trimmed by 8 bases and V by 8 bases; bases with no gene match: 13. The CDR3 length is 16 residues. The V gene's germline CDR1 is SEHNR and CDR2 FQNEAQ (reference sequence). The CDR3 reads CASQGYRDRGEEKLFF. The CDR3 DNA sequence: TGTGCCAGCCAGGGATACCGGGACAGGGGGGAAGAAAAACTGTTTTTT.

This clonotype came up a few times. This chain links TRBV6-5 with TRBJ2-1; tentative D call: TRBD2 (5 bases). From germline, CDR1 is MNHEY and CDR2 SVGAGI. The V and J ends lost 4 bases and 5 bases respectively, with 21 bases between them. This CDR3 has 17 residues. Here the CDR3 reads CASSSSLRVSPHNEQFF. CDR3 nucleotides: TGTGCCAGCAGTTCGAGCTTGAGGGTATCCCCACACAATGAGCAGTTCTTC.

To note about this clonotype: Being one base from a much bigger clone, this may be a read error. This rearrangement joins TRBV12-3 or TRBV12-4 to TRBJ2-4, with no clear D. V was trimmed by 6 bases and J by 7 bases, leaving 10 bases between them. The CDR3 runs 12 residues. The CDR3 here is CASRPGLNIQYF. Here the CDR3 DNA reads TGTGCCAGCAGGCCCGGCCTTAACATTCAGTACTTC.

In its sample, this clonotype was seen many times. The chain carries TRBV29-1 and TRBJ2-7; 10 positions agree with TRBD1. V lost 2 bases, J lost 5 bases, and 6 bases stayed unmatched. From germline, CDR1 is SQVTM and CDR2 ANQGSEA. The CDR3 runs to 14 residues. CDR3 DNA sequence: TGCAGCGTTGAATACGTAGGACAGGGGGACGAGCAGTACTTC. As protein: CSVEYVGQGDEQYF.

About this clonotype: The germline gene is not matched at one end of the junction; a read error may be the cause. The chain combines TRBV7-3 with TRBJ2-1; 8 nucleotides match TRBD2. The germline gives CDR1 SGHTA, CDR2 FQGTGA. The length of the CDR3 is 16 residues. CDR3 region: CASSPGTSSGPLGQSF. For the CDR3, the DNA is TGTGCCAGCAGCCCGGGGACTAGTTCGGGCCCCCTAGGGCAGTCCTTC.

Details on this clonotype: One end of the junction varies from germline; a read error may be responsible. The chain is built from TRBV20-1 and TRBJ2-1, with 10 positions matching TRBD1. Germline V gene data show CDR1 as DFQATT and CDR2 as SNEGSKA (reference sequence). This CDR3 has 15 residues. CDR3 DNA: TGCAGTGCCAGAGCCGGGACAGGGGTTAATGGTGAGCAGTTCTTC. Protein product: CSARAGTGVNGEQFF.

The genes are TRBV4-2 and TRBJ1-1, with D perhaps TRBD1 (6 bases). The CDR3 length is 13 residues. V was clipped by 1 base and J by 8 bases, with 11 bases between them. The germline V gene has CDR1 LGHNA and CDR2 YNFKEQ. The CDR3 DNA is TGTGCCAGCAGCCAAGCAGCGGGGACAGAAGCTTTCTTT. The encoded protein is CASSQAAGTEAFF.

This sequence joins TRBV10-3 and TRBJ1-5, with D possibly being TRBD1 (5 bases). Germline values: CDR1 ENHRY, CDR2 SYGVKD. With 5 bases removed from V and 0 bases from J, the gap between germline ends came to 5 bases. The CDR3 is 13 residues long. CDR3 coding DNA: TGTGCCATCAGTACAGGTAGCAATCAGCCCCAGCATTTT. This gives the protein CAISTGSNQPQHF.

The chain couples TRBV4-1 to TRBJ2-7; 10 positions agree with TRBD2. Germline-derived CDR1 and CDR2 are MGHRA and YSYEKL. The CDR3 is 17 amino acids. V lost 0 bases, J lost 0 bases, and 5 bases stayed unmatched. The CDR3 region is CASSQDLTSGASYEQYF. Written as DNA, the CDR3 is TGCGCCAGCAGCCAAGATCTTACTAGCGGGGCCTCCTACGAGCAGTACTTC.